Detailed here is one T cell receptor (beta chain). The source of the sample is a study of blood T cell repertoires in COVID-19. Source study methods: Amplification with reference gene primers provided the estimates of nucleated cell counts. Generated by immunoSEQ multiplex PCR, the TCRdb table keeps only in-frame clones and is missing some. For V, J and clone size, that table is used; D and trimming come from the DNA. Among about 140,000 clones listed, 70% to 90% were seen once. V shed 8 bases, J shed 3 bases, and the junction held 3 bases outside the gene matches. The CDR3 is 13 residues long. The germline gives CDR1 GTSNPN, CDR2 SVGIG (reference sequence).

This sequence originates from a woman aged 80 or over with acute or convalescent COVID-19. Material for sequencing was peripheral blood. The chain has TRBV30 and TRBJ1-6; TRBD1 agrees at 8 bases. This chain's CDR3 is CAGGTGYNSPLHF. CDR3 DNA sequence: TGTGCCGGTGGGACAGGCTATAATTCACCCCTCCACTTT.